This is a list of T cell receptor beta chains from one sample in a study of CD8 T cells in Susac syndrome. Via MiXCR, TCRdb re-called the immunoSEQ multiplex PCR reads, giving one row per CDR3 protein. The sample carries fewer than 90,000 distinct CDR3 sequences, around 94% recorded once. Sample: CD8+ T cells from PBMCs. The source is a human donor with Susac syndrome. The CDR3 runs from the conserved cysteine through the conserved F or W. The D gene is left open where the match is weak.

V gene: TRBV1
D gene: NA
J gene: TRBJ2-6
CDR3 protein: CTSSQDHGRDSSGANVLTF
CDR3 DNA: TGCACCAGCAGCCAAGATCACGGGAGGGACTCCTCTGGGGCCAACGTCCTGACTTTC

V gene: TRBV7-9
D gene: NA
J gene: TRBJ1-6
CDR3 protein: CASSLGQEGSYNSPLHF
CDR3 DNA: TGTGCCAGCAGCTTAGGGCAGGAAGGCTCCTATAATTCACCCCTCCACTTT

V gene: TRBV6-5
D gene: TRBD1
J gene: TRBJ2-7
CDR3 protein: CASSLGLTGAYEQYF
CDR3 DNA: TGTGCCAGCAGTTTGGGGTTGACAGGGGCCTACGAGCAGTACTTC

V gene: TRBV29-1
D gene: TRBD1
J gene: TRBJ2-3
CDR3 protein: CSVNPGQGGRNTQYF
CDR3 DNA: TGCAGCGTGAACCCGGGACAGGGAGGAAGGAATACGCAGTATTTT

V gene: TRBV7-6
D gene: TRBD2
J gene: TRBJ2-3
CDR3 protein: CASSLTGLAGDTDTQYF
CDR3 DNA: TGTGCCAGCAGCTTAACCGGACTAGCGGGGGACACAGATACGCAGTATTTT

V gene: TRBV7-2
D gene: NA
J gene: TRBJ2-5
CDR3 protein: CASIDDIADETQYF
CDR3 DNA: TGTGCCAGCATCGACGATATAGCGGACGAGACCCAGTACTTC

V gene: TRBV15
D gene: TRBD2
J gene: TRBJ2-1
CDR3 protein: CATSREGGLAGLNEQFF
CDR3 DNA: TGTGCCACCAGCAGAGAGGGGGGACTAGCGGGTCTCAATGAGCAGTTCTTC

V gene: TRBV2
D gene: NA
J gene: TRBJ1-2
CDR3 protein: CATDPRDINGYTF
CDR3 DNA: TGTGCCACGGACCCTCGAGACATAAATGGCTACACCTTC

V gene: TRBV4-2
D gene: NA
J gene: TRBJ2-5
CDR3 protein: CASSQPPRETQYF
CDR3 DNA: TGTGCCAGCAGCCAACCCCCTCGGGAGACCCAGTACTTC

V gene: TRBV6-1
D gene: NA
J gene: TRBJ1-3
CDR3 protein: CASSEDGEWNTIYF
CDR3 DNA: TGTGCCAGCAGTGAAGACGGGGAATGGAACACCATATATTTT

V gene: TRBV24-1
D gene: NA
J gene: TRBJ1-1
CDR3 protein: CATSDANPGTEAFF
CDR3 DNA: TGTGCCACCAGTGATGCGAACCCTGGCACTGAAGCTTTCTTT

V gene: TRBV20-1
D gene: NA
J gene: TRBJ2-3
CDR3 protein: CSARDPIGATLTDTQYF
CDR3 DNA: TGCAGTGCTAGAGATCCCATAGGGGCAACTCTCACAGATACGCAGTATTTT

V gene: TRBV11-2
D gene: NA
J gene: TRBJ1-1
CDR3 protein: CASSFAPGHQNTEAFF
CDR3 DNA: TGTGCCAGCAGCTTCGCCCCGGGACACCAGAACACTGAAGCTTTCTTT

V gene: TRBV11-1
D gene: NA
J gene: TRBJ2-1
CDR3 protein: CASSVGESPNEQFF
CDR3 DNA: TGTGCCAGCAGCGTGGGTGAAAGCCCGAATGAGCAGTTCTTC

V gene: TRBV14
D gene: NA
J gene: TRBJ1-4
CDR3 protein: CASSQTGPLEKLFF
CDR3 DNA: TGTGCCAGCAGCCAGACGGGACCGTTGGAAAAACTGTTTTTT

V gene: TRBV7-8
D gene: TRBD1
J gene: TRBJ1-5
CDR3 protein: CASSPSPGQGAEFENQPQHF
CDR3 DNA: TGTGCCAGCAGCCCAAGCCCGGGACAGGGGGCGGAATTCGAGAATCAGCCCCAGCATTTT

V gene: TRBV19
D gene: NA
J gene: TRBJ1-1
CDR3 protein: CASKSGALNTEAFF
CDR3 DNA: TGTGCCAGTAAATCGGGAGCGTTGAACACTGAAGCTTTCTTT

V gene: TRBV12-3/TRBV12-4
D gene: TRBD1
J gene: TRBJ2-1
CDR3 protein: CASGGRGQGSYNEQFF
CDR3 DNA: TGTGCCAGCGGGGGCAGGGGGCAGGGGTCCTACAATGAGCAGTTCTTC

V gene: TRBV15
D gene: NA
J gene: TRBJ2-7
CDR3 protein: CATSRVQGSHEQYF
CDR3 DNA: TGTGCCACCAGCAGAGTTCAGGGAAGCCACGAGCAGTACTTC

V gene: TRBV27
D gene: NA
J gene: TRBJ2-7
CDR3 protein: CASSLSSVWEQYF
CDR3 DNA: TGTGCCAGCAGTTTATCGTCTGTGTGGGAGCAGTACTTC

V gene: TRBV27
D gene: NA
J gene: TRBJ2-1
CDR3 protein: CASSRLGVNNEQFF
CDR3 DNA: TGTGCCAGCAGTCGACTAGGGGTGAACAATGAGCAGTTCTTC

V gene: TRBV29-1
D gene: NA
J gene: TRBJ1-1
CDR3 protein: CSVVGTNTEAFF
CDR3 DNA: TGCAGCGTGGTTGGGACCAACACTGAAGCTTTCTTT

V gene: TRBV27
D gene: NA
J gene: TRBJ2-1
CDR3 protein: CASSTQGNEQFF
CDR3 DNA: TGTGCCAGCAGTACACAGGGCAATGAGCAGTTCTTC

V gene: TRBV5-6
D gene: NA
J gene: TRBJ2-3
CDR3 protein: CASSWWPWGVHTQYF
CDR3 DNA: TGTGCCAGCAGCTGGTGGCCTTGGGGAGTTCATACGCAGTATTTT

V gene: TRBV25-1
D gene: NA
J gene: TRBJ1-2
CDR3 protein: CASSDPQAGYTF
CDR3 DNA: TGTGCCAGCAGTGACCCTCAGGCTGGCTACACCTTC

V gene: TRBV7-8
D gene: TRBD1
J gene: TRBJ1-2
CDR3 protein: CASSLASTGQKGYTF
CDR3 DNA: TGTGCCAGCAGCTTAGCGAGTACGGGACAGAAAGGCTACACCTTC

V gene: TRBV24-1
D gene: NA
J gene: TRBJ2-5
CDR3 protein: CATSDWTIPRDQETQYF
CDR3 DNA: TGTGCCACCAGTGATTGGACCATCCCCCGAGATCAAGAGACCCAGTACTTC